The 2 T cell receptor beta chains given below trace back to one sample, sequenced in a study of shared clonotypes between healthy human individuals (dated by TCRdb to about 2020). CD8 naive samples consisted of CD45RO-negative cells that were positively selected for CCR7, yielding a CD45RA+CCR7+ population without TemRA cells. Libraries were built with the immunoSEQ multiplex PCR assay. The clones in this table, taken by TCRdb from immuneACCESS, are in-frame only. Not every clone is retained; where verified, under half of the shortfall comes from an unresolved V gene, and the cause of the rest is unknown. For this sample there are 750,000 to 1,000,000 clones; about 91% appear just once. The ten top clones hold 20% to 30% of the sample. Material: naive CD8+ T cells sorted from blood. The cell subset or site label corresponds to: CD45RA+CCR7+. These receptors were obtained from a man aged 25-45 years in good health.

In its sample, this clone was seen once. One junction end disagrees with the germline gene, perhaps due to a read error. The V gene is TRBV5-1, the J gene TRBJ2-5; D might be TRBD2 (6 bases). Germline CDR1 is SGHRS and CDR2 is YFSETQ. The CDR3 is 14 residues long. In nucleotides, the CDR3 is TGCGCCGGCAGCCCTAGACTAGTCCAAGAGACCCAGTACTTC. It yields the protein CAGSPRLVQETQYF. The full variable domain, its missing parts supplied by reference TRBV5-1 and TRBJ2-5, is KAGVTQTPRYLIKTRGQQVTLSCSPISGHRSVSWYQQTPGQGLQFLFEYFSETQRNKGNFPGRFSGRQFSNSRSEMNVSTLELGDSALYLCAGSPRLVQETQYFGPGTRLLVL.

This clone was counted ten times or more. The chain combines TRBV27 with TRBJ2-7; TRBD1 is a possible D gene (6 bases). The CDR3 runs to 17 residues. Germline CDR1 MNHEY, CDR2 SMNVEV (reference sequence). The V gene lost 3 bases and the J gene lost 2 bases, with 20 bases spanning the gap. In nucleotides, the CDR3 is TGTGCCAGCAGTTTTTTCCCCCCTATCGGACAGACCTACGAGCAGTACTTC. Residues: CASSFFPPIGQTYEQYF.